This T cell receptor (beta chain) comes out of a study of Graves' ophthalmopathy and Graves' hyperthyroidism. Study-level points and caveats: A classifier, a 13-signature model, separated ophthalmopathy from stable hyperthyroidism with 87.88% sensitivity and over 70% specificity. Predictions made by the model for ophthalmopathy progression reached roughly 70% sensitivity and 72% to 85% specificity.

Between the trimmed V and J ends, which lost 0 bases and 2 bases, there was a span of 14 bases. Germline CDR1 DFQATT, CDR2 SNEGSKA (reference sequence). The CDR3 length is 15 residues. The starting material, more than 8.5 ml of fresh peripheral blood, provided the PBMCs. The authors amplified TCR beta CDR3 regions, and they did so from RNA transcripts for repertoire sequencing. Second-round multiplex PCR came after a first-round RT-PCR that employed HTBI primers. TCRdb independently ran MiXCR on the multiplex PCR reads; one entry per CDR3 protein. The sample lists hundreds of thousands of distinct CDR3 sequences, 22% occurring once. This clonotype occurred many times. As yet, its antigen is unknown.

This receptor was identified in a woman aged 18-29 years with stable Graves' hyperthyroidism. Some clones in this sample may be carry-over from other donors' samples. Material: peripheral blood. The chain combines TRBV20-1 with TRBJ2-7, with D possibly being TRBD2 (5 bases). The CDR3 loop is CSARDPGSRTYEQYF. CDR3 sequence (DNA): TGCAGTGCTAGAGACCCGGGATCCCGCACCTACGAGCAGTACTTC.